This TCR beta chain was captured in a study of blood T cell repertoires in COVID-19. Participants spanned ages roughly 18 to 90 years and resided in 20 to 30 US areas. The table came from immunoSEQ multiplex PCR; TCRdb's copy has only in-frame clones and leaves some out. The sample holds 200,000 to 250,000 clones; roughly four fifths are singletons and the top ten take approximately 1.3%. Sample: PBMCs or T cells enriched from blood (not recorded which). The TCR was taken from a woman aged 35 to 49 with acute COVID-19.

The CDR3, as DNA: TGTGCCAGCAGCTTACAGGGGGTAGACTATGGCTACACCTTC. This codes for CASSLQGVDYGYTF. This chain joins TRBV5-6 and TRBJ1-2; TRBD1 aligns across 8 bases. V gave up 2 bases and J gave up 3 bases; unmatched junction bases: 3. The germline V gene encodes CDR1 SGHDT and CDR2 YYEEEE. The CDR3 has 14 amino acids.